This record covers a single T cell receptor (beta chain). The antigen is not known. The donors were members of the validation cohort, which comprised 120 subjects and was separate from the first cohort of about 700 subjects. The data originate from a study of cytomegalovirus exposure and HLA in healthy donors. Study-level findings and limits: TCR sequences were mostly rare, though some public TCRs occurred in many donors.

The CDR3 consists of 13 residues. With V trimmed by 4 bases and J by 4 bases, 4 bases remained unmatched. From germline, CDR1 is LGHNA and CDR2 YSLEER. The data were produced by immunoSEQ multiplex PCR, yet TCRdb's version contains in-frame clones alone and is incomplete. The sample contains 150,000 to 200,000 clones, 87% of which appear only once. The TCR was taken from a woman aged 25 to 39 in good health and CMV-seronegative. The V gene is TRBV4-3, the J gene TRBJ2-7; 7 bases are shared with TRBD2. The material sequenced was PBMCs. The CDR3: CASSPGLSYEQYF. DNA for the CDR3: TGCGCCAGCAGCCCGGGACTATCTTACGAGCAGTACTTC.